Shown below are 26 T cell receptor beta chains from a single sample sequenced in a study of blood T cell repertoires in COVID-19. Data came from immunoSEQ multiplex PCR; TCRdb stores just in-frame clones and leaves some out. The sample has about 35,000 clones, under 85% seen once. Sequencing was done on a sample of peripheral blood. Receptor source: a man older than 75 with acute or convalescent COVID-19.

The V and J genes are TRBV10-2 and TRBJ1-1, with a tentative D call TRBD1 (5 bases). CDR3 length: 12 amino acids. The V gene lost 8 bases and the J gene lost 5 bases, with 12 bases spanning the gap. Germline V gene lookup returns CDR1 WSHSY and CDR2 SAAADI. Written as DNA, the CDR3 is TGCGCCAGCGACCGGGGGGGGACTGAAGCTTTCTTT. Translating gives CASDRGGTEAFF.

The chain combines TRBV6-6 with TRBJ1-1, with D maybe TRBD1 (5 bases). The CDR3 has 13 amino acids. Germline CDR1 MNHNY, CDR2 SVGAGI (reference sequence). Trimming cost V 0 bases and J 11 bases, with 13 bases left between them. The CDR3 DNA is TGTGCCAGCAGTTACTCGAATGGGGCGAGGGCTTTCTTT. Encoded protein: CASSYSNGARAFF.

The CDR3 loop is CASSQEGQGVLSTDTQYF. CDR3 DNA sequence: TGTGCCAGCAGCCAAGAGGGACAGGGGGTCCTAAGCACAGATACGCAGTATTTT. The chain couples TRBV3-1 (or the pseudogene TRBV3-2) to TRBJ2-3; TRBD1 matches 11 bases. Germline CDR1 is LGHDT and CDR2 is YNNKEL (reference sequence). V lost 0 bases, J lost 0 bases, and 5 bases stayed unmatched. The CDR3 covers 18 residues.

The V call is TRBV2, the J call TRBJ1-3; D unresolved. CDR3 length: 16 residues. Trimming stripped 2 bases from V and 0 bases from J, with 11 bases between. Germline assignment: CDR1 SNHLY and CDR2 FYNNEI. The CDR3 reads CASSESGRFSGNTIYF. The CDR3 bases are TGTGCCAGCAGTGAATCGGGGAGGTTCTCTGGAAACACCATATATTTT.

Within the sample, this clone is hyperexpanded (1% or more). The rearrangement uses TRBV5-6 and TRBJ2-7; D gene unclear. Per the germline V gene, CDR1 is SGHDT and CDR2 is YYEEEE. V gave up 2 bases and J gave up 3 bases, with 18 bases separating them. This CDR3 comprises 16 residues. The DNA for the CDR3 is TGTGCCAGCAGCTTATATATAGACAAACCAGACTACGAGCAGTACTTC. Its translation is CASSLYIDKPDYEQYF.

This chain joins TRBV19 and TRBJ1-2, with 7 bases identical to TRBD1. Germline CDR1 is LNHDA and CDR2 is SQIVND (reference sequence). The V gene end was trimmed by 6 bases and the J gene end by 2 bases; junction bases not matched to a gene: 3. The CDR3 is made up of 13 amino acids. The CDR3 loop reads CASSKDRNYGYTF. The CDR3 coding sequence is TGTGCCAGTAGCAAGGACAGGAACTATGGCTACACCTTC.

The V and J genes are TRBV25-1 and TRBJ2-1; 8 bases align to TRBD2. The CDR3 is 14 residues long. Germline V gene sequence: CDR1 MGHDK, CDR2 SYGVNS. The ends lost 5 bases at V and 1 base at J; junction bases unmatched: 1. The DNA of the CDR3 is TGTGCCAGCAGTTCGGGGGGGTCCTACAATGAGCAGTTCTTC. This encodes CASSSGGSYNEQFF.

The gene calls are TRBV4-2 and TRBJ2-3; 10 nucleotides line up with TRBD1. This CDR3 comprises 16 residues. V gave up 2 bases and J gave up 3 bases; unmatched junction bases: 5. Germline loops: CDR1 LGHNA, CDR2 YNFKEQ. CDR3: CASSQNPGQGTDTQYF. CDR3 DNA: TGTGCCAGCAGCCAAAACCCGGGACAGGGGACAGATACGCAGTATTTT.

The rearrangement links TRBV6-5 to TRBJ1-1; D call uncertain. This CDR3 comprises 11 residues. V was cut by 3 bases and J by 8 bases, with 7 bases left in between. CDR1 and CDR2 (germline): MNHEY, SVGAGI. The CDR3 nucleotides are TGTGCCAGCAGTTATCGGGAAGAAGCTTTCTTT. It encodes CASSYREEAFF.

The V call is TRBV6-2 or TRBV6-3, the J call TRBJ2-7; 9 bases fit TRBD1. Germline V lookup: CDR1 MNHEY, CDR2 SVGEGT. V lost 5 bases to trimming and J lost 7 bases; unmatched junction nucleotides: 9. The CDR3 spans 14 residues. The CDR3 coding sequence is TGTGCCAGCAGTCGGGACAGGGACTCCGGGGAGCAGTACTTC. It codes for CASSRDRDSGEQYF.

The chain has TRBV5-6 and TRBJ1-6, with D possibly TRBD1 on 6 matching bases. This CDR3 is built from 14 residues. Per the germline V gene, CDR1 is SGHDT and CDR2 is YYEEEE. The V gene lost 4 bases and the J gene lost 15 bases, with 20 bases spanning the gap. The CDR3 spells CASSRAGAPVGLHF. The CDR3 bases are TGTGCCAGCAGCCGTGCAGGGGCCCCCGTTGGCCTCCACTTT.

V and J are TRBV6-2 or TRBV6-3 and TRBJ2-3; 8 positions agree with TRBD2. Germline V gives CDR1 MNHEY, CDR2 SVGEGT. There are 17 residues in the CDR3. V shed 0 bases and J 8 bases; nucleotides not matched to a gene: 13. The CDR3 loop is CASSYSASSGGSRTQYF. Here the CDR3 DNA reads TGTGCCAGCAGTTACTCGGCCTCGAGCGGGGGCTCGCGTACGCAGTATTTT.

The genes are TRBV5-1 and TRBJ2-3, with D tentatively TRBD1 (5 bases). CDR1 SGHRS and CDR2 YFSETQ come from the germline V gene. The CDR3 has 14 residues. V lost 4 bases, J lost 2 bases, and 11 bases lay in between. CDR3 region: CASSKGISTDTQYF. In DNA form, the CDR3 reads TGCGCCAGCAGCAAGGGGATTTCCACAGATACGCAGTATTTT.

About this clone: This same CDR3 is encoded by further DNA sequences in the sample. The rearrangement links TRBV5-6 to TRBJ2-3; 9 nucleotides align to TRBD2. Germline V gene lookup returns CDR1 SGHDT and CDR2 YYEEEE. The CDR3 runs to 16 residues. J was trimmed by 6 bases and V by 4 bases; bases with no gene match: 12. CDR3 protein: CASSLRGASGVDTQYF. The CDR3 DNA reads TGTGCCAGCAGCCTAAGGGGGGCTAGCGGGGTTGATACGCAGTATTTT.

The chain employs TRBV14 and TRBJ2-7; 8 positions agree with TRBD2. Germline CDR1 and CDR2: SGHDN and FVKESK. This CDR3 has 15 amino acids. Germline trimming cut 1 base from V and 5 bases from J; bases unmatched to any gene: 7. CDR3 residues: CASSQGVAGIHEQYF. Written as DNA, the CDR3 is TGTGCCAGCAGCCAAGGGGTAGCGGGGATCCACGAGCAGTACTTC.

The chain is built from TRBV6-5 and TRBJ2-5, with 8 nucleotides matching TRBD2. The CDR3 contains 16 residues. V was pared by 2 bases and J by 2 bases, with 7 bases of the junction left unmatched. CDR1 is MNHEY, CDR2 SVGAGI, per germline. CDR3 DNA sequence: TGTGCCAGCAGTTACGTGGCTAGCGGGTCACAAGAGACCCAGTACTTC. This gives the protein CASSYVASGSQETQYF.

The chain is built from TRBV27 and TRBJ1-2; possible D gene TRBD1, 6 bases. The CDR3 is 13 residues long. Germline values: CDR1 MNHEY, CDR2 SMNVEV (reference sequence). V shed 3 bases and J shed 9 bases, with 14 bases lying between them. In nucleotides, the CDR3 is TGTGCCAGCAGTTTCCGGAGAGGGGGAAGCTACACCTTC. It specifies CASSFRRGGSYTF.

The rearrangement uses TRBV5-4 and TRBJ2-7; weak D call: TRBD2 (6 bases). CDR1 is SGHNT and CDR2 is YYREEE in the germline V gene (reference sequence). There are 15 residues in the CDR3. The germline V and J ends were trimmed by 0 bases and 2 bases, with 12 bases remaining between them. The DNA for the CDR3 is TGTGCCAGCAGCTTGGCCGGGGGAACAGCCTACGAGCAGTACTTC. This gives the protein CASSLAGGTAYEQYF.

CDR3 protein: CASRTDVDYGYTF. CDR3 sequence (DNA): TGTGCCAGCAGAACAGACGTGGACTATGGCTACACCTTC. V gene TRBV27 combines with J gene TRBJ1-2; D gene uncertain. The germline CDR1 and CDR2 sequences are MNHEY and SMNVEV (reference sequence). The CDR3 length is 13 residues. Between the trimmed V and J ends, which lost 6 bases and 3 bases, there was a span of 11 bases.

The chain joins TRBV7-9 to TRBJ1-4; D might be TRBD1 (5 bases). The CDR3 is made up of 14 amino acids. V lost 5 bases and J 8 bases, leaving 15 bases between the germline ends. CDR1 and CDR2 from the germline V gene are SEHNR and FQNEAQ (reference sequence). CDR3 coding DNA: TGTGCCAGCAGCGTGCGGGGGGGACGGGAAAAACTGTTTTTT. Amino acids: CASSVRGGREKLFF.

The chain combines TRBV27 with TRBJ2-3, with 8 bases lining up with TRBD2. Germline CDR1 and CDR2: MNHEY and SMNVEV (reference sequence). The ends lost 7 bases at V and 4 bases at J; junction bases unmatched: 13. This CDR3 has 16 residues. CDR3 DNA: TGTGCCAGCAAACTTGTAACGGGGGGGCTATCAGATACGCAGTATTTT. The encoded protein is CASKLVTGGLSDTQYF.

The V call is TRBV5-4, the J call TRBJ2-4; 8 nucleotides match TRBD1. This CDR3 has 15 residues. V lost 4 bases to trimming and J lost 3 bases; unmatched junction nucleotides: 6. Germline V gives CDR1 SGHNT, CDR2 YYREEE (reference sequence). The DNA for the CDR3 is TGTGCCAGCAGCCCTGTCGGGACAGGCAAAAACATTCAGTACTTC. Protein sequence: CASSPVGTGKNIQYF.

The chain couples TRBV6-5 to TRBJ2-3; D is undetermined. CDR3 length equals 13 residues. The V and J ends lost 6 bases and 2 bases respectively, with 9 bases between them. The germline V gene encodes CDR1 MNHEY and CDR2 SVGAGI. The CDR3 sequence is CASRAVATDTQYF. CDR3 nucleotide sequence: TGTGCCAGCAGGGCAGTCGCCACAGATACGCAGTATTTT.

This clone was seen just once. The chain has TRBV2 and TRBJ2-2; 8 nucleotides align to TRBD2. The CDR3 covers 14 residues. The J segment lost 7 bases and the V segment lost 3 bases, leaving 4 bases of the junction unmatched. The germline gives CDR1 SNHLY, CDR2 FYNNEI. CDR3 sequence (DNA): TGTGCCAGCAGTGATCGGGGGGGAGGCGGGGAGCTGTTTTTT. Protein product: CASSDRGGGGELFF. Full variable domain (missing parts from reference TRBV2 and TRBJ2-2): EPEVTQTPSHQVTQMGQEVILRCVPISNHLYFYWYRQILGQKVEFLVSFYNNEISEKSEIFDDQFSVERPDGSNFTLKIRSTKLEDSAMYFCASSDRGGGGELFFGEGSRLTVL.

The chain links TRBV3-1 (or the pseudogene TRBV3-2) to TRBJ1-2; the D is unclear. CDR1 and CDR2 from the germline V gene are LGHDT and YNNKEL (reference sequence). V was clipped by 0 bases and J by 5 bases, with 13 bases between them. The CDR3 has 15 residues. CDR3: CASSQDAAGRYGYTF. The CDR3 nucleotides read TGTGCCAGCAGCCAAGATGCCGCTGGGAGGTATGGCTACACCTTC.

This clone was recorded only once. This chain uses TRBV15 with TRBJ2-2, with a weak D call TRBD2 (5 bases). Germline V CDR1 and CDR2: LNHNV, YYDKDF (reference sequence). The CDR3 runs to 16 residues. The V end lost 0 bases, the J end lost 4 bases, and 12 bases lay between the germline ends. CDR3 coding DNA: TGTGCCACCAGCAGAGAACGACTTGGGAGCACCGGGGAGCTGTTTTTT. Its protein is CATSRERLGSTGELFF.